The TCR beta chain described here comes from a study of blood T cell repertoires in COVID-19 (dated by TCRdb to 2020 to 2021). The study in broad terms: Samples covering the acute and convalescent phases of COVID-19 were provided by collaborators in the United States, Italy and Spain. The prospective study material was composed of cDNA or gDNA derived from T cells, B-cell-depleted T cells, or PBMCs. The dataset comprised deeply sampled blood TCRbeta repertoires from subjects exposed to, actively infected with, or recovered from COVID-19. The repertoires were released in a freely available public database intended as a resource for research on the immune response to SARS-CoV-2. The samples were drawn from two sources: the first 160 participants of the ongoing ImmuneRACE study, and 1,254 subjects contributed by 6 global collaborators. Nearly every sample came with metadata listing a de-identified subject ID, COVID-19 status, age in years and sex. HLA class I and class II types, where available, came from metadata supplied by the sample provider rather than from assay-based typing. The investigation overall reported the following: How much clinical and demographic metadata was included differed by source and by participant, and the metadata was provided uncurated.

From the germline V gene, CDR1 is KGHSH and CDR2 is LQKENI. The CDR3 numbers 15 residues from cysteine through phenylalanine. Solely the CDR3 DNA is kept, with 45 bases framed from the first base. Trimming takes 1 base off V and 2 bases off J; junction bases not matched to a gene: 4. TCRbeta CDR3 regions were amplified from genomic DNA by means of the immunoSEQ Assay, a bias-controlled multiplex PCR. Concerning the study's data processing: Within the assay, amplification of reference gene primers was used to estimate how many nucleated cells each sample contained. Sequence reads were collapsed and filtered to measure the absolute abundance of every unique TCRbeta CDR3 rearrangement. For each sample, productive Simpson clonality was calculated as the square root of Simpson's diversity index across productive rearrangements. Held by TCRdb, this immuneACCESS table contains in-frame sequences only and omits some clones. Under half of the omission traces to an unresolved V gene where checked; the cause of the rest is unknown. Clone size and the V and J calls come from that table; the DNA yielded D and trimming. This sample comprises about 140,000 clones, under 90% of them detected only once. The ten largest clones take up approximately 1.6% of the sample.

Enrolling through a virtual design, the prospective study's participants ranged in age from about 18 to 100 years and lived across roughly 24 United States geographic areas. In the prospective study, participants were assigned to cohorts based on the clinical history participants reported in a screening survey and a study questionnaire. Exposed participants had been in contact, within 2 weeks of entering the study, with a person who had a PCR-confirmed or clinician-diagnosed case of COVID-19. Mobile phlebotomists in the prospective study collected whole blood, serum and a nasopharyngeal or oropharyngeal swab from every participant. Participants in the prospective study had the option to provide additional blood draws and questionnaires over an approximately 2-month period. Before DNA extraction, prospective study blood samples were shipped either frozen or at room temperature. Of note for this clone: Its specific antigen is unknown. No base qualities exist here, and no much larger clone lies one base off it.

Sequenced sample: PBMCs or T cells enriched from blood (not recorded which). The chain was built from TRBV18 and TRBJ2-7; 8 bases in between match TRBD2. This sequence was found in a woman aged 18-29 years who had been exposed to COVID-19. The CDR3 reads CASSPRSGTPYEQYF. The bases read TGTGCCAGCTCACCACGTAGCGGGACCCCCTACGAGCAGTACTTC.